This T cell receptor beta chain was profiled in a study of vaccination effects on CD4 cells after COVID-19. The wider study: Pools of viral peptides were used by the ViraFEST assay to expand antigen-specific CD4+ T cells ahead of sequencing. IL-2 at 9 to 10 IU/ml and peptides at 10 ug/ml were added to cultured PBMC, roughly 1.8 million per well.

As for this clone: Its antigen is not known.

The culture ran for approximately 10 days, and then CD4+ T cells were isolated. The authors replaced half the medium with IL-2 medium on days 3 and 7. Whole-study results and caveats: Late after vaccination, infection- and vaccine-induced clones showed marked clonal contraction.

Sequencing was performed with immunoSEQ multiplex PCR; in TCRdb, only in-frame clones are kept and a portion is missing. The data hold about 50,000 clones, with about three quarters observed a single time. The receptor was isolated from a human donor who received a COVID-19 vaccine. The source material was CD4+ T cells from PBMCs cultured without peptide, sampled before COVID-19 vaccination.

The CDR3 DNA is TGTGCCAGCAGCTCACGGACTAGCGGGGGTGACGGGGAGCTGTTTTTT. This gives the protein CASSSRTSGGDGELFF. The chain joins TRBV7-2 to TRBJ2-2, with 13 bases identical to TRBD2. CDR3 length: 16 amino acids. CDR1 and CDR2 from the germline V gene are SGHTA and FQGNSA. V lost 4 bases and J lost 7; bases outside the gene matches: 6.